The TCR beta chain described here comes from a study of T cell responses to AZD1222 COVID-19 vaccine. Findings of the study overall: AZD1222 recipients seropositive at baseline numbered only 6 or 7. Recipients of two AZD1222 doses showed rising Spike-specific TCR breadth and depth. Clonal diversity was possibly underestimated; the donors were predominantly white British and more often female.

The germline CDR1 and CDR2 sequences are MDHEN and SYDVKM. The CDR3 has 15 residues. The trim removed 0 bases at V and 8 bases at J, leaving 9 bases unmatched. This clone was seen a single time. Its antigen is still unknown. The data were produced by immunoSEQ multiplex PCR, yet TCRdb's version contains in-frame clones alone and is incomplete. The sample includes some 180,000 clones, about nine tenths seen only once; the top ten take over 1.5%. The input for sequencing was peripheral blood, taken 28 days after the second AZD1222 dose. This sequence joins TRBV28 and TRBJ1-2; 7 bases fit TRBD1. The receptor's source is an adult who received the AZD1222 COVID-19 vaccine. Here the CDR3 DNA reads TGTGCCAGCAGTTTATGGGTGAGGGGGCAAGGGGGCTACACCTTC. Amino acids: CASSLWVRGQGGYTF.